Presented here are 10 T cell receptor beta chains from one specimen sequenced in a study of T cell clonality in common variable immunodeficiency. Here immunoSEQ multiplex PCR was the method, and the copy in TCRdb shows in-frame clones only, minus some. The sample yields around 19,000 clones, without any singletons. These receptors have no known antigen. Broader study findings: Fewer deletions and N-nucleotide insertions were reportedly seen in common variable immunodeficiency TCR beta sequences.

Sequenced: peripheral blood mononuclear cells. All receptors come from a human donor with common variable immunodeficiency.

By its share, this clone is medium-sized. The covered CDR3 bases are TGCAGTGCTAGAGGGACACAAGAGACC. Protein sequence: CSARGTQET. The CDR3 as a whole reads CSARGTQETQYF. The chain is built from TRBV20-1 and TRBJ2-5, with D possibly being TRBD1 (5 bases). The read terminates 3 residues ahead of where the CDR3 ends, so the germline J gene completes it. The V gene's germline CDR1 is DFQATT and CDR2 SNEGSKA (reference sequence). There are 12 residues in the CDR3. Trimming stripped 1 base from V and 2 bases from J, with 5 bases between.

As regards this clone: The read comes to an end 3 residues before the CDR3 does, leaving the germline J gene to fill in the end. The chain combines TRBV7-9 with TRBJ1-1; D uncertain. Per germline, CDR1 SEHNR and CDR2 FQNEAQ (reference sequence). This CDR3 region has 15 residues. The V and J ends lost 5 bases and 1 base respectively, with 14 bases between them. CDR3: CASSLEERGNTEAFF. The DNA read from the CDR3 is TGTGCCAGCAGCCTTGAAGAGCGGGGGAACACTGAA.

This clone came up a few times. An end of the junction differs from the germline gene, which may be a read error. Coverage ceases 3 residues before the CDR3 finishes, and the germline J gene fills in the end. The chain is built from TRBV7-7 and TRBJ2-1; possible D gene TRBD2, 6 bases. The CDR3 totals 18 residues. Germline V gene lookup returns CDR1 SSHAT and CDR2 FNYEAQ (reference sequence). The sequenced part of the CDR3 DNA is TGTGCTAGCAGCCTACGCCCGCCGGGAGTGGGGGGATACAATGAG. The encoded protein is CASSLRPPGVGGYNE. The entire CDR3 reads CASSLRPPGVGGYNEQFF.

Remarks on this clone: Sequencing ends 3 residues short of the CDR3 end; the germline J gene provides the rest. The rearrangement uses TRBV7-3 and TRBJ2-1; D is unclear. This CDR3 region has 14 residues. V lost 2 bases, J lost 7 bases, and 12 bases lay in between. Germline V lookup: CDR1 SGHTA, CDR2 FQGTGA. CDR3 bases read: TGTGCCAGCAGCTTATACGCCCTAAAGAATGAG. This codes for CASSLYALKNE. The entire CDR3 sequence reads CASSLYALKNEQFF.

With regard to this clone: The observed sequence ends 3 residues before the CDR3 terminus, with the missing tail filled in from the germline J gene. The V gene is TRBV30, the J gene TRBJ2-2, with 12 bases that match TRBD2. The CDR3 length is 14 residues. Looked up from germline, CDR1 is GTSNPN and CDR2 is SVGIG (reference sequence). Trimming took 2 bases from V and 6 from J; bases not matched to a gene: 1. The part of the CDR3 DNA that was read is TGTGCCTGGAGTCGACTAGCGGGAGCCGGGGAG. This codes for CAWSRLAGAGE. The CDR3, in full, reads CAWSRLAGAGELFF. The full variable domain, completed using reference TRBV30 and TRBJ2-2, is SQTIHQWPATLVQPVGSPLSLECTVEGTSNPNLYWYRQAAGRGLQLLFYSVGIGQISSEVPQNLSASRPQDRQFILSSKKLLLSDSGFYLCAWSRLAGAGELFFGEGSRLTVL.

This clone was seen a few times. The read falls 3 residues short of the CDR3 end, and the missing part is taken from the germline J gene. V gene TRBV7-9 combines with J gene TRBJ1-2; 10 bases are a match to TRBD1. The CDR3 has 15 residues. CDR1 is SEHNR, CDR2 FQNEAQ, per germline (reference sequence). J gave up 5 bases and V 1 base, and 4 bases lay outside the gene matches. CDR3 DNA (partial): TGTGCCAGCAGCTTAGAGGGGACAGGGGTTTATGGC. Residues: CASSLEGTGVYG. The CDR3 in its entirety is CASSLEGTGVYGYTF.

Only a few counts were recorded for this clone. The CDR3 end lies 3 residues beyond the end of the read and is filled in from the germline J gene. The rearrangement uses TRBV7-8 and TRBJ2-1; D might be TRBD1 (6 bases). V was shortened by 5 bases and J by 7 bases, with 21 bases between the two germline ends. CDR3 length: 16 amino acids. CDR1 is SGHVS and CDR2 is FQNEAQ in the germline V gene. The part of the CDR3 DNA that was read is TGTGCCAGCAGCCCGGACAGTCGGTTGGGTACGAATGAG. It encodes CASSPDSRLGTNE. The entire CDR3 reads CASSPDSRLGTNEQFF.

About this clone: Sequencing ends 3 residues short of the CDR3 end; the germline J gene provides the rest. The chain joins TRBV5-1 to TRBJ1-2; D possibly corresponds to TRBD1 (5 bases). Germline V gene data show CDR1 as SGHRS and CDR2 as YFSETQ. The CDR3 sequence is 14 residues long. Deletions cut 5 bases from V and 0 bases from J, with 11 bases between. Here the CDR3 reads CASSLGPPNYGYTF. CDR3 DNA (partial): TGCGCCAGCAGTCTGGGGCCGCCTAACTATGGC.

This clone was found a few times. Coverage ceases 3 residues before the CDR3 finishes, and the germline J gene fills in the end. The chain recombines TRBV18 with TRBJ2-5; perhaps TRBD2 as D (5 bases). The CDR3 runs 16 residues. V lost 5 bases and J 7 bases, leaving 23 bases between the germline ends. Germline CDR1 and CDR2: KGHSH and LQKENI. The DNA read from the CDR3 is TGTGCCAGCTCAGAGTTCGTGGCTAGCCAAATGGGGACC. It is translated as CASSEFVASQMGT. The full CDR3 is CASSEFVASQMGTQYF. The variable domain in full, with the rest retrieved from reference TRBV18 and TRBJ2-5, is NAGVMQNPRHLVRRRGQEARLRCSPMKGHSHVYWYRQLPEEGLKFMVYLQKENIIDESGMPKERFSAEFPKEGPSILRIQQVVRGDSAAYFCASSEFVASQMGTQYFGPGTRLLVL.

This clone appeared many times. The DNA ends 3 residues before the CDR3 does, and the rest of the CDR3 is filled in from the germline J gene. The J gene is TRBJ2-1, the V gene TRBV10-1; weak D call: TRBD1 (6 bases). This CDR3 has 14 amino acids. V dropped 1 base and J dropped 9 bases, with 13 bases sitting between them. Germline V gene lookup returns CDR1 WNHNN and CDR2 SYGVQD (reference sequence). The CDR3 loop reads CASSEYTGWSEQFF. The CDR3 bases that were read are TGCGCCAGCAGTGAGTATACAGGGTGGTCTGAG.